Each of the 6 T cell receptor beta chains below was sequenced from the same sample in a study of CD8+ T cells in alopecia areata. It was cDNA, reverse transcribed from extracted RNA, that served as the sequencing template. Method: immunoSEQ multiplex PCR; TCRdb's copy keeps in-frame clones and lacks some. This sample carries around 300,000 clones, none of them present only once. Cells pooled from cutaneous lymph nodes were sorted on CD4, CD8alpha, NKG2D, NKG2ACE and other markers. Specimen: CD4+ T cells sorted from a lymph node. All receptors derive from a C3H/HeJ mouse with alopecia areata. The mouse line has the MHC haplotype H2-k.

For this clone: Mouse gene names apply. The read ends 4 residues shy of where the CDR3 ends; the end is completed using the germline J gene. This chain connects TRBV19 to TRBJ2-3; no firm D call. This CDR3 has 15 residues. Germline assignment: CDR1 FNHDT and CDR2 SITEND (reference sequence). V lost 6 bases and J 0 bases, leaving 14 bases between the germline ends. Partial CDR3 DNA: TGTGCCAGCACCCCCCCTACAAATAGTGCAGAA. Amino acid sequence: CASTPPTNSAE. The whole CDR3 reads CASTPPTNSAETLYF.

The table lists this clone with a few counts. Gene names and germline refer to mouse. The read terminates 4 residues ahead of where the CDR3 ends, so the germline J gene completes it. The gene calls are TRBV1 and TRBJ2-5; D gene unclear. In germline, CDR1 is NSQYPW, CDR2 LRSPGD (reference sequence). The CDR3 sequence is 13 residues long. CDR3 DNA, as far as it was read: TGCACCTGCAGTGCACAGGAAGGGGAC. This translates into CTCSAQEGD. The complete CDR3 sequence is CTCSAQEGDTQYF.

This clone has a handful of counts. The genes and germline here are from mouse. The missing CDR3 end, 4 residues past where the read stops, is filled in from the germline J gene. Other DNA sequences within the sample encode an identical CDR3. V gene TRBV1 combines with J gene TRBJ2-2, with 8 bases that match TRBD1. Germline V gene lookup returns CDR1 NSQYPW and CDR2 LRSPGD (reference sequence). J lost 1 base, V lost 4 bases, and 2 bases had no gene match. The CDR3 is 15 residues long. Partial CDR3 DNA: TGCACCTGCAGTGGAGACAGGGGAAACACCGGG. It specifies CTCSGDRGNTG. The CDR3, in full, reads CTCSGDRGNTGQLYF.

This clone was counted a few times. Germline and genes: mouse. The read ends 4 residues shy of where the CDR3 ends; the end is completed using the germline J gene. The chain is built from TRBV1 and TRBJ2-3; D might be TRBD1 (6 bases). The germline V gene encodes CDR1 NSQYPW and CDR2 LRSPGD (reference sequence). Trimming took 2 bases from V and 0 from J, leaving 9 bases between them. The CDR3 is made up of 15 amino acids. The covered CDR3 bases are TGCACCTGCAGTGCAATCAGGGGAAGTGCAGAA. Amino acid sequence: CTCSAIRGSAE. The full-length CDR3 reads as CTCSAIRGSAETLYF.

A note on this clone: Genes and germline come from the mouse. The read stops 4 residues short of the end of the CDR3; the missing end is completed from the germline J gene. This rearrangement joins TRBV19 to TRBJ2-7; 10 bases match TRBD2. The CDR3 loop spans 15 amino acids. The J segment lost 0 bases and the V segment lost 4 bases, leaving 4 bases of the junction unmatched. Germline V CDR1 and CDR2: FNHDT, SITEND (reference sequence). The CDR3 DNA, read in part, is TGTGCCAGCAGTCTCCGACTGGGGGGCTCCTAT. Translated, it gives CASSLRLGGSY. The full-length CDR3 reads as CASSLRLGGSYEQYF.

Worth noting for this clone: Any gene name here is a mouse gene name. The CDR3 end is not reached by the read, which stops 4 residues before it; the germline J gene fills it in. The sample holds other DNA sequences that translate to the same CDR3. This chain connects TRBV13-1 to TRBJ2-7; 7 bases map to TRBD1. Germline CDR1 and CDR2: NSHNY and SYGAGN. This CDR3 is 13 amino acids long. V lost 4 bases, J lost 3 bases, and 4 bases stayed unmatched. The CDR3 reads CASSPGQNYEQYF. The sequenced CDR3 bases are TGTGCCAGCAGTCCGGGACAGAACTAT.